Below, one T cell receptor (beta chain) is given with its context. These data are taken from a study of blood T cell repertoires in COVID-19. In the study overall: Specimens from acute and convalescent COVID-19 originated in the United States, Italy and Spain. T cells, B-cell-depleted T cells, or PBMCs supplied cDNA or gDNA.

Only in-frame clones appear in the TCRdb table, and some are missing; sequencing was by immunoSEQ multiplex PCR. The sample includes fewer than 55,000 clones, over 75% of them seen just once. Sequencing input: peripheral blood. The sequence was obtained from a woman older than 75 with COVID-19, enrolled during active disease.

This chain's CDR3 is CASSVEGGGTDTQYF. CDR3 nucleotide sequence: TGTGCCAGCAGCGTAGAAGGCGGGGGCACAGATACGCAGTATTTT. J is TRBJ2-3 and V is TRBV9, with D possibly matching TRBD2 (6 bases). The V end lost 0 bases, the J end lost 1 base, and 9 bases lay between the germline ends. The CDR3 totals 15 residues. Per germline, CDR1 SGDLS and CDR2 YYNGEE.